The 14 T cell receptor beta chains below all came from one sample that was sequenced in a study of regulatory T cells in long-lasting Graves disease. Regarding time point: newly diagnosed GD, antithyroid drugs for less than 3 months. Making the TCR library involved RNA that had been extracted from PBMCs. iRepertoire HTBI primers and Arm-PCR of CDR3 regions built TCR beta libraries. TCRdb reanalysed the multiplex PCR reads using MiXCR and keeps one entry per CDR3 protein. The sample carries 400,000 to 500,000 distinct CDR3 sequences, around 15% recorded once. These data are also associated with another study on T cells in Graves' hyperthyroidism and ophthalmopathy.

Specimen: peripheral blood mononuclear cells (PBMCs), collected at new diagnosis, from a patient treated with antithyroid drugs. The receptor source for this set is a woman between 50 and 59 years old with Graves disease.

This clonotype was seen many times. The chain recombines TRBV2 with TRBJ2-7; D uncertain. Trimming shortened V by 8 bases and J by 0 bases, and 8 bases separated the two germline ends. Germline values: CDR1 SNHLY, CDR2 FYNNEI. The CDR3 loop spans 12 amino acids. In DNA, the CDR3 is TGTGCCAGCTACTCCTCCTCCTACGAGCAGTACTTC. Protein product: CASYSSSYEQYF.

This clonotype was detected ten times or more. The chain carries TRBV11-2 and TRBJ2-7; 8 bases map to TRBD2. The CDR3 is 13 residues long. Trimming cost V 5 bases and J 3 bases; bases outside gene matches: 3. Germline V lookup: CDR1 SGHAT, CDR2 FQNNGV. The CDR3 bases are TGTGCCAGCAGCCCGGGACTAGTCTACGAGCAGTACTTC. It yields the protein CASSPGLVYEQYF.

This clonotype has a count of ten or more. In nucleotides, the CDR3 is TGTGCCAGCAGCCCTATGACGACGAACACTGAAGCTTTCTTT. Protein product: CASSPMTTNTEAFF. J is TRBJ1-1 and V is TRBV7-6; D remains ambiguous. CDR3 length equals 14 residues. V gave up 5 bases and J gave up 1 base, with 11 bases separating them. Germline V gene sequence: CDR1 SGHVS, CDR2 FNYEAQ.

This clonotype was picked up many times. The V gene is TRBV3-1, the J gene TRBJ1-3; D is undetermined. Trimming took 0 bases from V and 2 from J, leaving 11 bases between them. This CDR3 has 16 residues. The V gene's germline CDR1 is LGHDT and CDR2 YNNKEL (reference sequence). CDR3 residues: CASSQDQGAPGNTIYF. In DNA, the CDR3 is TGTGCCAGCAGCCAAGACCAAGGTGCCCCTGGAAACACCATATATTTT.

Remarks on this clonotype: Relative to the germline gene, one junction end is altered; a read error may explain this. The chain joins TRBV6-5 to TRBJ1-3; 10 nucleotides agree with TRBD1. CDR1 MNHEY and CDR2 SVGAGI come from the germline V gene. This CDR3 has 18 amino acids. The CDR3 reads CASSYSIPGQGPGSTIYF. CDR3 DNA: TGTGCCAGCAGTTACTCGATTCCGGGACAGGGGCCCGGAAGCACCATATATTTT.

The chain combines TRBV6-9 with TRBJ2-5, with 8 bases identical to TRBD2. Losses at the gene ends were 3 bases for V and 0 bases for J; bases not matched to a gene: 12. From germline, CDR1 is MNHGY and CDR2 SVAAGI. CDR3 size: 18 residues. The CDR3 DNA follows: TGTGCCAGCAGTTACTCAGGTCGGGGGGGAGAATACCAAGAGACCCAGTACTTC. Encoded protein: CASSYSGRGGEYQETQYF.

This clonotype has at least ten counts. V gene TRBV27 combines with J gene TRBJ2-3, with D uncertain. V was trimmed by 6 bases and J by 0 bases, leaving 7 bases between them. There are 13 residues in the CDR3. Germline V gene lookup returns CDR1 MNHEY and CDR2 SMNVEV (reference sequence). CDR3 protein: CASSLQSTDTQYF. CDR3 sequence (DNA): TGTGCCAGCAGCTTGCAGAGCACAGATACGCAGTATTTT.

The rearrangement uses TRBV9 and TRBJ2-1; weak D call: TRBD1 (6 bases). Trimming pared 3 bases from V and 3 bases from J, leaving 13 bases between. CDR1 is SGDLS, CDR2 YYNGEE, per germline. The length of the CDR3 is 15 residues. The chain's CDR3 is CASSGGHSDYNEQFF. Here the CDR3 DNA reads TGTGCCAGCAGCGGGGGACACTCAGACTACAATGAGCAGTTCTTC. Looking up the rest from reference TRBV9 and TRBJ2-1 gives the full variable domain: DSGVTQTPKHLITATGQRVTLRCSPRSGDLSVYWYQQSLDQGLQFLIQYYNGEERAKGNILERFSAQQFPDLHSELNLSSLELGDSALYFCASSGGHSDYNEQFFGPGTRLTVL.

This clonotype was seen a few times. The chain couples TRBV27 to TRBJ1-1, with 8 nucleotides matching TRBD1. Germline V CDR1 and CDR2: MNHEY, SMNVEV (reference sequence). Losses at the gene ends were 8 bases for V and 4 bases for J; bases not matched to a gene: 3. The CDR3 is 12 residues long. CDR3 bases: TGTGCCAGCCGACAGGGGAGCACTGAAGCTTTCTTT. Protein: CASRQGSTEAFF.

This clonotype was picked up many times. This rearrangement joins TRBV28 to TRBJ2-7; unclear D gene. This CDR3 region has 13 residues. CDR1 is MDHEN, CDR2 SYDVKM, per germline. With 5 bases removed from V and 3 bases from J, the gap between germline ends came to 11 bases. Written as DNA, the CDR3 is TGTGCCAGCAGTGCACCTTTTATCTACGAGCAGTACTTC. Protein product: CASSAPFIYEQYF.

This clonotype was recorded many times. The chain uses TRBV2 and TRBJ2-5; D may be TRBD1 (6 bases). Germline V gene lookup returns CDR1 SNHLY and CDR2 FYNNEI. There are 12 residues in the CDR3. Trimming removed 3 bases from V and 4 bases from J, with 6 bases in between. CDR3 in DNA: TGTGCCAGCAGTGACAGGGGAGAGACCCAGTACTTC. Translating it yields CASSDRGETQYF.

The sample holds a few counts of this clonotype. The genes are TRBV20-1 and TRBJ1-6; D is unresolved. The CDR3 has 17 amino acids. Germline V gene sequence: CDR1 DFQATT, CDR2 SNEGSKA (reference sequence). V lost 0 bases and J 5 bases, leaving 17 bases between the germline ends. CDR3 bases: TGCAGTGCTAGAGATACTAGGGCGCCCTTCGATAATTCACCCCTCCACTTT. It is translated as CSARDTRAPFDNSPLHF.

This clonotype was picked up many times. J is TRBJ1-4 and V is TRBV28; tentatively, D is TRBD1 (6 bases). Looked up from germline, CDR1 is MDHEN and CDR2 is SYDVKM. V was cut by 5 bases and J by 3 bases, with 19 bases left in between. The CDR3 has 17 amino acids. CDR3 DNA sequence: TGTGCCAGCAGTCCCAATCATTGGGGGGCCCCTAATGAAAAACTGTTTTTT. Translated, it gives CASSPNHWGAPNEKLFF.

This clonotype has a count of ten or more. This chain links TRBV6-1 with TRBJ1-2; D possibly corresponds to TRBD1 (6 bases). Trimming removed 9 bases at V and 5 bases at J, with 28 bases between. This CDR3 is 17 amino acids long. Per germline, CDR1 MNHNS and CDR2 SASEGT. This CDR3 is CASRGGTQAPSGYGYTF. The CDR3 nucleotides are TGTGCCAGTAGAGGAGGGACACAGGCACCGTCTGGGTATGGCTACACCTTC.